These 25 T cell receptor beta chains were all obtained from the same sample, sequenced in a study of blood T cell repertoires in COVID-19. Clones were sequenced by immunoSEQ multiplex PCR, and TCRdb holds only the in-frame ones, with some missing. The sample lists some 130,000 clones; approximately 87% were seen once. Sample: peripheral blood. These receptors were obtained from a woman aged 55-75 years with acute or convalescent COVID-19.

The CDR3 DNA follows: TGTGCCAGCGGACAGGGCGACCACCGCAATCAGCCCCAGCATTTT. Its protein product is CASGQGDHRNQPQHF. This chain joins TRBV6-5 and TRBJ1-5; 8 nucleotides line up with TRBD1. Germline CDR1 is MNHEY and CDR2 is SVGAGI. The CDR3 runs 15 residues. With 8 bases clipped from V and 2 bases from J, the junction kept 8 bases outside the gene matches.

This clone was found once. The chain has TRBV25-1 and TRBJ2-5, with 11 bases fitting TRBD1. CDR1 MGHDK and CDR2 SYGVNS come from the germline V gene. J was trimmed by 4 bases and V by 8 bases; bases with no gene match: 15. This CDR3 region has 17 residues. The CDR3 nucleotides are TGTGCCAGCTCCACATTCCCGGGGACAGGGGGAGGAGAGACCCAGTACTTC. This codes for CASSTFPGTGGGETQYF.

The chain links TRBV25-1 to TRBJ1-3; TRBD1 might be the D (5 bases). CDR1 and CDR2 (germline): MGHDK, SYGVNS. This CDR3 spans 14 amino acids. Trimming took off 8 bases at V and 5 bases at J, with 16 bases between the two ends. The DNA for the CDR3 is TGTGCCAGCTCCGGAGCGGGGACGCGAAACACCATATATTTT. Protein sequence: CASSGAGTRNTIYF.

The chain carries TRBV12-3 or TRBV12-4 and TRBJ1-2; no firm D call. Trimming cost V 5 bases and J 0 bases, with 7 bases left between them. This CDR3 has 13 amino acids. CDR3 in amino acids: CASSQGANYGYTF. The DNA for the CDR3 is TGTGCCAGCAGTCAAGGAGCTAACTATGGCTACACCTTC.

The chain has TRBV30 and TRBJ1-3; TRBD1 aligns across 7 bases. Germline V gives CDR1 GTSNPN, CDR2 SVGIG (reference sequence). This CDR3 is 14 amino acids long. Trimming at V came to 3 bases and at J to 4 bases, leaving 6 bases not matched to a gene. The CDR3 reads CAWRRGTAGNTIYF. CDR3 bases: TGTGCCTGGAGGAGGGGGACAGCGGGAAACACCATATATTTT.

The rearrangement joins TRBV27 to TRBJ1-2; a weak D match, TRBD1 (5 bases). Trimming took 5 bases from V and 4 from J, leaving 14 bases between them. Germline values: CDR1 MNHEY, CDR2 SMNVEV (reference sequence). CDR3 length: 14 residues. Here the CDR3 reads CASSPGSSGYGYTF. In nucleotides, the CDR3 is TGTGCCAGCAGTCCAGGGTCCTCGGGCTATGGCTACACCTTC.

The CDR3 nucleotides are TGTGCCAGCAGACCAAGCGGGAGTGTATACAATGAGCAGTTCTTC. Translation: CASRPSGSVYNEQFF. This rearrangement joins TRBV6-5 to TRBJ2-1; 8 nucleotides line up with TRBD2. This CDR3 spans 15 amino acids. V lost 6 bases, J lost 4 bases, and 8 bases stayed unmatched. In germline, CDR1 is MNHEY, CDR2 SVGAGI.

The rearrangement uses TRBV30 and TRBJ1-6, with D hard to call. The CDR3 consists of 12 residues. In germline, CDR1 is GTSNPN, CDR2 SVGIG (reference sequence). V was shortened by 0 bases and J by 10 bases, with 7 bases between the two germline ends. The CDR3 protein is CAWSVQKSPLHF. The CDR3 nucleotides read TGTGCCTGGAGTGTACAAAAATCACCCCTCCACTTT.

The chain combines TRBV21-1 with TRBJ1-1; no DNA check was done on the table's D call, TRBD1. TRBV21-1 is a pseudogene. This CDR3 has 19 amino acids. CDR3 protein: CASSKSPNRDRGREAEAFF. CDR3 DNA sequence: TGTGCCAGCAGCAAATCGCCAAACCGGGACAGGGGGCGAGAAGCTGAAGCTTTCTTT.

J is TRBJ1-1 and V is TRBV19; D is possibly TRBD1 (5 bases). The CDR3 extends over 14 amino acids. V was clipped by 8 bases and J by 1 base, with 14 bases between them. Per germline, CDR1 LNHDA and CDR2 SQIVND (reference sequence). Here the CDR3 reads CASSKQVTNTEAFF. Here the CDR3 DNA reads TGTGCCAGTTCCAAACAGGTGACGAACACTGAAGCTTTCTTT.

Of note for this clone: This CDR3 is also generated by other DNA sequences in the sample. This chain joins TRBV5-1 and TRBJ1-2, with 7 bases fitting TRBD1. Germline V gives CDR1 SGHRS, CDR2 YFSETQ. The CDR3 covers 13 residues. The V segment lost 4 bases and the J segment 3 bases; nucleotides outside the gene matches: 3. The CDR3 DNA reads TGCGCCAGCAGCCTTGACAGGGACTATGGCTACACCTTC. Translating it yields CASSLDRDYGYTF.

CDR3 in DNA: TGTGCCAGCAGGGGGGGGACCATTAGCAATCAGCCCCAGCATTTT. Its translation is CASRGGTISNQPQHF. The rearrangement uses TRBV28 and TRBJ1-5; TRBD1 is a possible D gene (5 bases). This CDR3 contains 15 residues. The V end was cut by 6 bases, the J end by 0 bases, with 12 bases between. CDR1 and CDR2 from the germline V gene are MDHEN and SYDVKM.

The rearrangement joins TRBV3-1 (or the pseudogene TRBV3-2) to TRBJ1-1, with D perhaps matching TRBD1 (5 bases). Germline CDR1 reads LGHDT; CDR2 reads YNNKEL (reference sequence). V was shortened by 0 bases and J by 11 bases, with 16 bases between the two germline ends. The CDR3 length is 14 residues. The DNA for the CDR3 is TGTGCCAGCAGCCAAGAGGCGGGGGGATGGGAGGCTTTCTTT. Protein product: CASSQEAGGWEAFF.

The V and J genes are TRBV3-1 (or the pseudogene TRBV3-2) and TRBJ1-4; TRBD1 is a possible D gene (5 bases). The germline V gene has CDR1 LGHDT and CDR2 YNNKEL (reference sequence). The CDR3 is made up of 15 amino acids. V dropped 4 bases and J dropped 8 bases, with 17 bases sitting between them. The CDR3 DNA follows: TGTGCCAGCAGCCTTCTCGGAGGGGCTGGAGAAAAACTGTTTTTT. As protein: CASSLLGGAGEKLFF.

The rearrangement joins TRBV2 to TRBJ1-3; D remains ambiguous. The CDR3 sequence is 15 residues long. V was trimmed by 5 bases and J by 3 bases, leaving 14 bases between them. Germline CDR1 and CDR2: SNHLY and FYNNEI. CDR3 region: CASSLGVRYGNTIYF. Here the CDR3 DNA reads TGTGCCAGCAGTTTGGGAGTTCGTTATGGAAACACCATATATTTT.

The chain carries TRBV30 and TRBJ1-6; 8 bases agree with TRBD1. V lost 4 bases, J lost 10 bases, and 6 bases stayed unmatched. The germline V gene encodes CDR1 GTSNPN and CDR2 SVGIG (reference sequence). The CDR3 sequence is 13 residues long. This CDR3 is CAWKADRESPLHF. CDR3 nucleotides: TGTGCCTGGAAAGCGGACAGGGAATCACCCCTCCACTTT.

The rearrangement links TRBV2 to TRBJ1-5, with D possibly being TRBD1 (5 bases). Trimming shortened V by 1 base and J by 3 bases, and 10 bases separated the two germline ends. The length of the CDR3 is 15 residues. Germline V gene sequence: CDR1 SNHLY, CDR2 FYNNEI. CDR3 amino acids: CASSEDRSPNQPQHF. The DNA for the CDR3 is TGTGCCAGCAGTGAAGACAGGTCACCCAATCAGCCCCAGCATTTT.

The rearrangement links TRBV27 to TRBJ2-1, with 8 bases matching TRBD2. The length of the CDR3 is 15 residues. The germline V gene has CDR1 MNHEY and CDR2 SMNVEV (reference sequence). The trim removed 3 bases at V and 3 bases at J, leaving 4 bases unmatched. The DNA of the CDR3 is TGTGCCAGCAGTTTCCCGGGAGGGGGCTACAATGAGCAGTTCTTC. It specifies CASSFPGGGYNEQFF.

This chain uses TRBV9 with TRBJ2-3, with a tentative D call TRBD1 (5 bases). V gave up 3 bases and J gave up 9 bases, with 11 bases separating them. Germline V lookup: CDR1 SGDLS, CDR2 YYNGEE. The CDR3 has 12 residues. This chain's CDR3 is CASSAQGPTQYF. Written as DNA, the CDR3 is TGTGCCAGCAGCGCTCAGGGTCCCACGCAGTATTTT.

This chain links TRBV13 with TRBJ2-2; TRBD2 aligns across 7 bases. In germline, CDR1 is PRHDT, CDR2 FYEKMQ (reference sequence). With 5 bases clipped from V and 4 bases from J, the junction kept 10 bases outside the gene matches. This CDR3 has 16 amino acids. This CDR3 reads CASSPRDSGSTGELFF. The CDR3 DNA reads TGTGCCAGCAGCCCCCGGGATAGCGGGTCCACCGGGGAGCTGTTTTTT.

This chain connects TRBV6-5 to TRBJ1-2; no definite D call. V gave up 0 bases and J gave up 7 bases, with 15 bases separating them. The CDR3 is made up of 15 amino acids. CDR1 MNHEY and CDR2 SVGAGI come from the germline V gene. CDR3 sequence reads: CASSYSRGGGSGYTF. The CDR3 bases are TGTGCCAGCAGTTACTCGCGTGGTGGAGGGTCTGGCTACACCTTC.

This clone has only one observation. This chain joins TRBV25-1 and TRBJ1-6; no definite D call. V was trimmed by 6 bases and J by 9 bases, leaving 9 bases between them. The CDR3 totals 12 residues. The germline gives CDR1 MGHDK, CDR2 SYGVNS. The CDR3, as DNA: TGTGCCAGCAGCTCAGGATTTTCACCCCTCCACTTT. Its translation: CASSSGFSPLHF.

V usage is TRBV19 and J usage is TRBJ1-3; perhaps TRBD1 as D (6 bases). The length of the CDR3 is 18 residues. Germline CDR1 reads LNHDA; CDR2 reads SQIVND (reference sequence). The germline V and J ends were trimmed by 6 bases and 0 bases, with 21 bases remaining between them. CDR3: CASRDPGHRESSGNTIYF. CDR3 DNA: TGTGCCAGTAGGGATCCGGGACACCGAGAGAGCTCTGGAAACACCATATATTTT.

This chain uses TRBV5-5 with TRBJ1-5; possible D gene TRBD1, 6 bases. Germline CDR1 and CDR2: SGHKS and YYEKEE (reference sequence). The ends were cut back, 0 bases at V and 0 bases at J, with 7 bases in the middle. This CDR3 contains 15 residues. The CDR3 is CASSLVGHSNQPQHF. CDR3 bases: TGTGCCAGCAGCTTGGTGGGACATAGCAATCAGCCCCAGCATTTT.

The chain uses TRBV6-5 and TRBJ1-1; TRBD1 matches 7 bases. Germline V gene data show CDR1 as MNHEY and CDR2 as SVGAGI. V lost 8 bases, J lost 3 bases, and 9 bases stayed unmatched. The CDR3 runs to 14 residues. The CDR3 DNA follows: TGTGCCAGCGGACCGGACAGGTGGGACACTGAAGCTTTCTTT. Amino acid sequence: CASGPDRWDTEAFF.